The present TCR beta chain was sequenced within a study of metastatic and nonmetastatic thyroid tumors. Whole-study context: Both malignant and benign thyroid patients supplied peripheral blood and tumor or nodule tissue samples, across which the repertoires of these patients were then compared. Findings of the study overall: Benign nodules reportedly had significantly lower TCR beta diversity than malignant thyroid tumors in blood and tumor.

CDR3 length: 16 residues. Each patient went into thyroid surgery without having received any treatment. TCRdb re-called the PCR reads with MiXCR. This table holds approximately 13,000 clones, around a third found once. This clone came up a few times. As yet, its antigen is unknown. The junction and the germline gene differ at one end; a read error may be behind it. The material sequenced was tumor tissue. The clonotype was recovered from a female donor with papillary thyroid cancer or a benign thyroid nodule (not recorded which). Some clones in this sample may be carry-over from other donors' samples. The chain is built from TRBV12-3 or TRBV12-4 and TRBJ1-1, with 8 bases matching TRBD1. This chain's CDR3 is CASSFGAGGMNTEAFF. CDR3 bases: TGTGCCAGCAGTTTTGGGGCAGGGGGCATGAACACCGAAGCTTTCTTT.